These T cell receptor beta chains were read from a single sample in a study of blood T cell repertoires in COVID-19. Libraries were prepared by immunoSEQ multiplex PCR; TCRdb keeps only in-frame clonotypes and omits some of them. Of 200,000 to 250,000 clones listed, 85% to 90% are singletons. Input material: peripheral blood. The source of these receptors is a woman in her seventies with active or convalescent COVID-19. Each CDR3 is given with its conserved first and last residue.

CASSDVIVAVTGELFF,TRBV2,TRBJ2-2
CASSLIGVGARGTEAFF,TRBV7-6,TRBJ1-1
CASSRPIGQGAREQYF,TRBV5-4,TRBJ2-7
CASSEDRVNQPQHF,TRBV2,TRBJ1-5
CASSESRQNNYEQYF,TRBV6-1,TRBJ2-7
CASSLGMNTEAFF,TRBV6-4,TRBJ1-1
CASSQGLAAVGAFF,TRBV4-3,TRBJ1-1
CASSTRRQGTNEKLFF,TRBV5-1,TRBJ1-4
CASSSGTAGQPQHF,TRBV5-1,TRBJ1-5
CAIGQVNTEAFF,TRBV10-3,TRBJ1-1
CASTLYRGNTEAFF,TRBV27,TRBJ1-1
CASSSHRTVTYEQYF,TRBV5-1,TRBJ2-7
CASSYGGAGADTQYF,TRBV6-2/TRBV6-3,TRBJ2-3
CASSLKGDTEAFF,TRBV12-3/TRBV12-4,TRBJ1-1
CASSRAPPEGYGYTF,TRBV6-5,TRBJ1-2
CASSQGQTGNQPQHF,TRBV3-1/TRBV3-2,TRBJ1-5
CASSYIGGGAGQTQYF,TRBV6-5,TRBJ2-5
CAISESGLRVNQPQHF,TRBV10-3,TRBJ1-5
CASYGVNQPQHF,TRBV6-6,TRBJ1-5